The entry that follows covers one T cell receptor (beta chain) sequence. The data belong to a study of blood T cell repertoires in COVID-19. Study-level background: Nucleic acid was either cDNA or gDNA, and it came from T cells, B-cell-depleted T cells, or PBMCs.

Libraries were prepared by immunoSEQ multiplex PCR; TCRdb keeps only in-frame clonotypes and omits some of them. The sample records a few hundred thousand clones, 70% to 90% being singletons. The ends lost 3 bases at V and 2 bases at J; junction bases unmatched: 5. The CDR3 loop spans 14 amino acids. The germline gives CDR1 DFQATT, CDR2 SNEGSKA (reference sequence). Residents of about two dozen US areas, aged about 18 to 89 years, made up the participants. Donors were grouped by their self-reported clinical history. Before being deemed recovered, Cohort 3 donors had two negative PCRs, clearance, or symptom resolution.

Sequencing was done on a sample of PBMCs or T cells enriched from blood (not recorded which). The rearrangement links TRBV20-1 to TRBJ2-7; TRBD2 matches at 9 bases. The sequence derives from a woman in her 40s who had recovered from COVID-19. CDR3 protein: CSASSGSRTYEQYF. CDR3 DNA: TGCAGTGCTAGTAGCGGGAGCCGGACCTACGAGCAGTACTTC.